The rows below give T cell receptor beta chains drawn from one sample of a study of T cell clones after liver transplantation. Clones were sequenced by immunoSEQ multiplex PCR, and TCRdb holds only the in-frame ones, with some missing. Of about 120,000 clones in the sample, about nine tenths are singletons; the top ten hold 0.83%. Sequencing used CD4+ T cells from blood, obtained 12 months after liver transplant. The receptors come from a human patient who received a liver transplant. Some T cells could come from the graft donor. CDR3s include the opening cysteine and the closing phenylalanine or tryptophan. Each record gives: clone size, D gene, J gene, V gene, CDR3 DNA, CDR3 protein. The D gene is left open where the match is weak. For some rows the clone size is stated as once, few or many, or as a class when expanded; others skip it.

NA,TRBD1,TRBJ2-7,TRBV7-2,TGTGCCAGCAGCCTCGACAGGGTCAACGAGCAGTACTTC,CASSLDRVNEQYF
NA,NA,TRBJ2-1,TRBV9,TGTGCCAGCAGCGTTAGCGGTAGGGCCTACAATGAGCAGTTCTTC,CASSVSGRAYNEQFF
NA,NA,TRBJ1-3,TRBV5-5,TGTGCCAGCAGCAGTCAATTGTTCGGGAACACCATATATTTT,CASSSQLFGNTIYF
NA,NA,TRBJ2-1,TRBV29-1,TGCAGCGCATCAAAGCAGTCCTACAATGAGCAGTTCTTC,CSASKQSYNEQFF
NA,TRBD1,TRBJ2-1,TRBV19,TGTGCCAGTAGTAACAGGGGCTTCTACAATGAGCAGTTCTTC,CASSNRGFYNEQFF
NA,NA,TRBJ2-3,TRBV6-4,TGTGCCAGCAGTGAGAGGGCCGTGGGGGATACGCAGTATTTT,CASSERAVGDTQYF
NA,NA,TRBJ1-2,TRBV6-5,TGTGCCAGCAGCCCCCGGGGGGGCAACTATGGCTACACCTTC,CASSPRGGNYGYTF
NA,NA,TRBJ1-1,TRBV19,TGTGCCAGTAGTGGAGCCGGGGGACGGATGAACACTGAAGCTTTCTTT,CASSGAGGRMNTEAFF
NA,NA,TRBJ2-5,TRBV18,TGTGCCAGCTCACCACCGAGCGAAGAGACCCAGTACTTC,CASSPPSEETQYF
once,NA,TRBJ2-7,TRBV28,TGTGCCAGCAGTTTAGGGCGGGATTTTCCCTACGAGCAGTACTTC,CASSLGRDFPYEQYF
NA,NA,TRBJ2-2,TRBV5-4,TGTGCCAGCAGCCAAGGAGGCAGGGTGGTCACCGGGGAGCTGTTTTTT,CASSQGGRVVTGELFF
NA,NA,TRBJ2-7,TRBV19,TGTGCCAGTAGTCTTGACCCGGCGGGCTACGAGCAGTACTTC,CASSLDPAGYEQYF
NA,NA,TRBJ2-1,TRBV7-2,TGTGCCAGCAGCTTAGCGCTGCGGGCCCAGCAGTTCTTC,CASSLALRAQQFF
NA,TRBD1,TRBJ1-2,TRBV6-5,TGTGCCAGCAGACCAGTGACAGGGCTTTATGGCTACACCTTC,CASRPVTGLYGYTF
NA,TRBD2,TRBJ2-7,TRBV4-3,TGCGCCAGCAGCCAAACTAGCGGCTACGAGCAGTACTTC,CASSQTSGYEQYF
NA,TRBD2,TRBJ2-1,TRBV6-4,TGTGCCAGCAGTTACTCGGGACTAGCGGGAGTCGAGGAGCAGTTCTTC,CASSYSGLAGVEEQFF
NA,TRBD2,TRBJ2-5,TRBV6-5,TGTGCCAGCAGCCTCGCCCCGACTAGCCGAGAGACCCAGTACTTC,CASSLAPTSRETQYF
NA,TRBD2,TRBJ2-7,TRBV5-3,TGTGCCAGAAGCTTGGATATAGCGGGAGGACGAAAAGGAGCACGTTACGAGCAGTACTTC,CARSLDIAGGRKGARYEQYF
NA,NA,TRBJ2-1,TRBV18,TGTGCCAGCTCACCACGGGGGGCAAGTAATGAGCAGTTCTTC,CASSPRGASNEQFF
NA,NA,TRBJ2-1,TRBV29-1,TGCAGCGTTGCGAAGGGAAATGAGCAGTTCTTC,CSVAKGNEQFF
NA,NA,TRBJ2-7,TRBV19,TGTGCCAGTAGTATGCCAGGAGGGAGCGCCCCCGAGTTC,CASSMPGGSAPEF
few,TRBD2,TRBJ2-7,TRBV18,TGTGCCAGCTCCCAAGTAGCGGGAGGCCCCGCCTACGAGCAGTACTTC,CASSQVAGGPAYEQYF
NA,NA,TRBJ2-7,TRBV4-2,TGTGCCAGCAGCCAAGGAGACACCTACGAGCAGTACTTC,CASSQGDTYEQYF
NA,TRBD1,TRBJ1-5,TRBV28,TGTGCCAGCAGTTTTAGGGACAGCCCCAATCAGCCCCAGCATTTT,CASSFRDSPNQPQHF
NA,TRBD1,TRBJ2-5,TRBV7-2,TGTGCCAGCAGCTCCCGGACAGGGCCCGGGGAGACCCAGTACTTC,CASSSRTGPGETQYF
once,TRBD1,TRBJ1-4,TRBV28,TGTGCCAGCACCGCCTCGGGACAGGGGTTGGATGAAAAACTGTTTTTT,CASTASGQGLDEKLFF
NA,NA,TRBJ2-1,TRBV2,TGTGCCAGCAGTGTTACTAGGTACAATGAGCAGTTCTTC,CASSVTRYNEQFF
NA,NA,TRBJ2-2,TRBV7-6,TGTGCCAGCAGCTCAACTCCCGGCGGGACTTTGAACACCGGGGAGCTGTTTTTT,CASSSTPGGTLNTGELFF
NA,NA,TRBJ1-5,TRBV5-6,TGTGCCAGCAGAAAACGGGATAGCAATCAGCCCCAGCATTTT,CASRKRDSNQPQHF
NA,NA,TRBJ1-2,TRBV5-1,TGCGCCAGCAGCTTGGAGGGGACCAACTATGGCTACACCTTC,CASSLEGTNYGYTF
NA,NA,TRBJ1-5,TRBV30,TGTGCCTGGGGAAACAGCAAAATTAGCAATCAGCCCCAGCATTTT,CAWGNSKISNQPQHF
NA,NA,TRBJ2-2,TRBV27,TGTGCCAGCAGTTGGAACACCGGGGAGCTGTTTTTT,CASSWNTGELFF
NA,TRBD2,TRBJ2-1,TRBV5-1,TGCGCCAGCAGCTTTAGCGGGAGTAGTGATGAGCAGTTCTTC,CASSFSGSSDEQFF
NA,NA,TRBJ2-3,TRBV18,TGTGCCAGCTCACCTACCAGGGACAGCACAGATACGCAGTATTTT,CASSPTRDSTDTQYF
NA,NA,TRBJ2-2,TRBV7-2,TGTGCCAGCAGCTTAAGAGGCGGGCGGGCCTCGAACACCGGGGAGCTGTTTTTT,CASSLRGGRASNTGELFF
NA,TRBD1,TRBJ1-5,TRBV18,TGTGCCAGCTCACCAAATACAGGGGGCGATCAGCCCCAGCATTTT,CASSPNTGGDQPQHF
NA,TRBD1,TRBJ1-2,TRBV27,TGTGCCAGCAGTTTATCTGGGACAGGGGGCGGAAGGCTATCTTCTGGCTACACCTTC,CASSLSGTGGGRLSSGYTF
once,TRBD1,TRBJ2-3,TRBV7-9,TGTGCCAGCCGGGACAGAAGAATACTCGAGGATACGCAGTATTTT,CASRDRRILEDTQYF
NA,NA,TRBJ2-2,TRBV4-2,TGTGCCAGCAGCCAAGAGCACGGGGAGAACACCGGGGAGCTGTTTTTT,CASSQEHGENTGELFF
NA,NA,TRBJ2-7,TRBV19,TGTGCCAGTAGTATAGTCGGGAGTTCCTACGAGCAGTACTTC,CASSIVGSSYEQYF
NA,TRBD1,TRBJ2-7,TRBV28,TGTGCCAGCAGTTCCGGGACAGAAATCTACGAGCAGTACTTC,CASSSGTEIYEQYF
NA,TRBD1,TRBJ1-5,TRBV19,TGTGCCAGTAGTATTGGCAGGGGGAGTAGCAATCAGCCCCAGCATTTT,CASSIGRGSSNQPQHF